The 5 T cell receptor beta chains below all came from one sample that was sequenced in a study of blood T cells in healthy people across ages. A second PCR, run for about 7 to 11 cycles, used a sample-barcoded 5' primer plus a J-beta primer mix. MiXCR, applied by TCRdb to the 5' RACE reads, yields one record per CDR3 protein. The sample carries about 840,000 distinct CDR3 sequences, 25% to 30% recorded once. These data also featured in a second study, about T cells of mothers and their children.

Sequencing was carried out using blood. Receptors originate from a woman aged 40 to 50 in good health.

This clonotype came up a few times. The chain is built from TRBV7-9 and TRBJ2-1; tentative D call: TRBD1 (5 bases). The V gene's germline CDR1 is SEHNR and CDR2 FQNEAQ (reference sequence). This CDR3 is 13 amino acids long. With 3 bases removed from V and 6 bases from J, the gap between germline ends came to 9 bases. CDR3 protein: CASSFEGVNEQFF. For the CDR3, the DNA is TGTGCCAGCAGCTTTGAAGGGGTCAATGAGCAGTTCTTC.

There are a few counts of this clonotype. The chain joins TRBV20-1 to TRBJ2-3; unclear D gene. This CDR3 has 15 amino acids. Between the trimmed V and J ends, which lost 6 bases and 2 bases, there was a span of 18 bases. CDR1 DFQATT and CDR2 SNEGSKA come from the germline V gene (reference sequence). CDR3 DNA: TGCAGTGCGGAAGACCGGGCCGGAGTCACAGATACGCAGTATTTT. This sequence encodes CSAEDRAGVTDTQYF.

CDR3 region: CSARPGIGSYTF. The CDR3 DNA is TGCAGTGCTAGACCCGGGATTGGGAGCTACACCTTC. This rearrangement joins TRBV20-1 to TRBJ1-2; D unresolved. Trimming cost V 2 bases and J 9 bases, with 13 bases left between them. CDR1 and CDR2 (germline): DFQATT, SNEGSKA (reference sequence). The CDR3 is made up of 12 amino acids.

This clonotype was detected once. The chain employs TRBV2 and TRBJ2-4; D call uncertain. The DNA matches TRBJ2-7 better at its end, which makes the J call doubtful. The CDR3 is made up of 11 amino acids. Germline CDR1 is SNHLY and CDR2 is FYNNEI. The CDR3 here is CASIDSYEQYF. The CDR3 nucleotides read TGTGCCAGCATAGATAGTTACGAGCAGTACTTC.

This chain connects TRBV28 to TRBJ1-1, with D perhaps matching TRBD1 (5 bases). In germline, CDR1 is MDHEN, CDR2 SYDVKM. This CDR3 is built from 13 residues. Trimming left V 6 bases short and J 3 bases short, with 11 bases between. CDR3 coding DNA: TGTGCCAGCAGGGACACCCGAGACACTGAAGCTTTCTTT. It translates to CASRDTRDTEAFF.